The 15 T cell receptor beta chains presented below share a single source sample, sequenced in a study of shared clonotypes between healthy human individuals. The data were produced by immunoSEQ multiplex PCR, yet TCRdb's version contains in-frame clones alone and is incomplete. The sample lists about 380,000 clones; 90% to 98% were seen once. Sequenced input: memory CD8+ T cells sorted from blood. The subset was: CD45RO+ cells pooled with CCR7-negative TemRA cells. These receptors all stem from a man aged 25 to 40 in good health.

The V and J genes are TRBV7-9 and TRBJ2-1, with 8 positions matching TRBD2. V trimming: 3 bases; J trimming: 5 bases; junction bases outside the gene matches: 3. The CDR3 contains 14 residues. Germline loops: CDR1 SEHNR, CDR2 FQNEAQ (reference sequence). CDR3 sequence: CASSFAGGHNEQFF. CDR3 DNA sequence: TGTGCCAGCAGCTTCGCGGGAGGTCACAATGAGCAGTTCTTC.

In this sample, this clone turned up once. The chain has TRBV6-1 and TRBJ2-2; D gene ambiguous. CDR1 is MNHNS and CDR2 is SASEGT in the germline V gene. The CDR3 loop spans 13 amino acids. The germline V and J ends were trimmed by 3 bases and 5 bases, with 7 bases remaining between them. The CDR3 nucleotides read TGTGCCAGCAGTGAGACTCTTACCGGGGAGCTGTTTTTT. As protein: CASSETLTGELFF.

The V call is TRBV5-6, the J call TRBJ2-7, with D tentatively TRBD2 (6 bases). Germline V lookup: CDR1 SGHDT, CDR2 YYEEEE. This CDR3 is built from 15 residues. V lost 4 bases and J 2 bases, leaving 16 bases between the germline ends. CDR3 DNA: TGTGCCAGCAGCATTAGCGGAGCCCTTACCTACGAGCAGTACTTC. This encodes CASSISGALTYEQYF.

V usage is TRBV4-1 and J usage is TRBJ2-1; no firm D call. Germline CDR1 MGHRA, CDR2 YSYEKL. Trimming cost V 1 base and J 0 bases, with 10 bases left between them. The CDR3 length is 16 residues. CDR3 coding DNA: TGCGCCAGCAGCCAAGGGGGTCACGCCTCCTACAATGAGCAGTTCTTC. This gives the protein CASSQGGHASYNEQFF.

The rearrangement links TRBV6-1 to TRBJ2-5; the D gene is possibly TRBD1 (6 bases). The germline CDR1 and CDR2 sequences are MNHNS and SASEGT. The CDR3 is 12 residues long. V was trimmed by 6 bases and J by 4 bases, leaving 9 bases between them. CDR3 residues: CASRGHLETQYF. CDR3 DNA: TGTGCCAGCAGGGGACACCTAGAGACCCAGTACTTC.

The chain is built from TRBV28 and TRBJ2-1; 9 bases are shared with TRBD2. Germline V gene lookup returns CDR1 MDHEN and CDR2 SYDVKM. Losses at the gene ends were 3 bases for V and 8 bases for J; bases not matched to a gene: 5. The CDR3 is 14 amino acids. DNA for the CDR3: TGTGCCAGCAGTTTTGGCGGGAGGGCCCATGAGCAGTTCTTC. It codes for CASSFGGRAHEQFF.

The rearrangement links TRBV28 to TRBJ2-1; TRBD1 matches at 9 bases. V trimming: 6 bases; J trimming: 6 bases; junction bases outside the gene matches: 9. Per germline, CDR1 MDHEN and CDR2 SYDVKM. The CDR3 is 15 amino acids. CDR3 protein: CASSHHRGPFNEQFF. CDR3 DNA sequence: TGTGCCAGCAGCCACCACAGGGGGCCTTTCAATGAGCAGTTCTTC.

V usage is TRBV6-6 and J usage is TRBJ1-5; D call uncertain. This CDR3 region has 15 residues. V gave up 0 bases and J gave up 0 bases, with 6 bases separating them. Germline CDR1 MNHNY, CDR2 SVGAGI (reference sequence). CDR3 in amino acids: CASSYSGGSNQPQHF. The CDR3 DNA follows: TGTGCCAGCAGTTACTCGGGCGGTAGCAATCAGCCCCAGCATTTT.

J is TRBJ2-5 and V is TRBV25-1; TRBD1 is a possible D gene (6 bases). The CDR3 length is 14 residues. Germline CDR1 MGHDK, CDR2 SYGVNS. V was shortened by 2 bases and J by 4 bases, with 11 bases between the two germline ends. The CDR3 DNA reads as TGTGCCAGCAGTGAACCCGGGACACCAGAGACCCAGTACTTC. Translation: CASSEPGTPETQYF. Full variable domain (outside the CDR3, taken from reference TRBV25-1 and TRBJ2-5): EADIYQTPRYLVIGTGKKITLECSQTMGHDKMYWYQQDPGMELHLIHYSYGVNSTEKGDLSSESTVSRIRTEHFPLTLESARPSHTSQYLCASSEPGTPETQYFGPGTRLLVL.

The rearrangement uses TRBV4-1 and TRBJ2-1; 13 positions agree with TRBD2. Germline CDR1 MGHRA, CDR2 YSYEKL. CDR3 length: 20 amino acids. The V segment lost 4 bases and the J segment 7 bases; nucleotides outside the gene matches: 19. Written as DNA, the CDR3 is TGCGCCAGCAGCCGAGAACCGGGACTAGCGGGAATTGGAAGTTGGAATGAGCAGTTCTTC. This translates into CASSREPGLAGIGSWNEQFF.

The chain joins TRBV5-4 to TRBJ1-2; the match to TRBD1 covers 10 bases. The CDR3 extends over 15 amino acids. The ends lost 1 base at V and 4 bases at J; junction bases unmatched: 4. The germline V gene encodes CDR1 SGHNT and CDR2 YYREEE (reference sequence). The CDR3 reads CASSLRDRGGYGYTF. In nucleotides, the CDR3 is TGTGCCAGCAGCTTGAGGGACAGGGGTGGCTATGGCTACACCTTC.

V and J are TRBV27 and TRBJ2-7; TRBD1 matches at 7 bases. Trimming removed 2 bases from V and 3 bases from J; junction bases left unmatched: 7. CDR1 is MNHEY and CDR2 is SMNVEV in the germline V gene (reference sequence). The CDR3 sequence is 15 residues long. In DNA, the CDR3 is TGTGCCAGCAGTTTAAGGGACAGCGATCGCTACGAGCAGTACTTC. It is translated as CASSLRDSDRYEQYF.

This clone appeared a single time. The V gene is TRBV6-1, the J gene TRBJ2-7; a possible D gene is TRBD2 (5 bases). V lost 6 bases and J 3 bases, leaving 6 bases between the germline ends. CDR1 and CDR2 from the germline V gene are MNHNS and SASEGT. This CDR3 is built from 11 residues. The CDR3: CASSDYYEQYF. CDR3 DNA: TGTGCCAGCAGCGACTACTACGAGCAGTACTTC.

CDR3 region: CASSLGPPSYNEQFF. The CDR3 DNA sequence: TGTGCCAGCAGCCTGGGACCCCCCTCCTACAATGAGCAGTTCTTC. The chain recombines TRBV11-3 with TRBJ2-1, with D possibly called TRBD1 or TRBD2 (5 bases each). Germline assignment: CDR1 SGHNT and CDR2 YENEEA. The ends were cut back, 5 bases at V and 0 bases at J, with 11 bases in the middle. The CDR3 spans 15 residues.

The rearrangement links TRBV7-2 to TRBJ2-7, with D unclear. Germline V gene lookup returns CDR1 SGHTA and CDR2 FQGNSA. The germline V and J ends were trimmed by 11 bases and 3 bases, with 20 bases remaining between them. The CDR3 is 14 residues long. The DNA of the CDR3 is TGTGCCTCGATCGATCAGACGGGTAACTACGAGCAGTACTTC. This gives the protein CASIDQTGNYEQYF.